Listed here is a single T cell receptor beta chain. This clonotype has ten or more counts. Its antigen specificity is not known. Qualities for individual bases were not recorded, and no much larger clone is one base off. V is reduced by 5 bases and J by 7 bases, leaving a spacing of 18 bases between them. Its CDR3 holds 15 amino acids, cysteine through phenylalanine. Kept here is only the CDR3 DNA, which spans 45 bases and is read in frame from base 1. Sequences SEHNR (CDR1) and FQNEAQ (CDR2) are obtained from the germline V gene (reference sequence). Libraries were made using RT-PCR. Reads for this sample came from a NextSeq 550. The public reads were reanalyzed by TCRdb: fastp trimming at Q25, MiXCR alignment, in-frame beta chains only. Rows with a matching CDR3 protein are joined into one entry that keeps the most common DNA and genes. The table for this sample lists hundreds of thousands of distinct CDR3 sequences; over 12% of them were counted only once. The ten biggest clones cover roughly 10% of the sample.

This record comes from a study of patients and donors after allogeneic stem cell transplantation (TCRdb year 2020). Here the chain combines TRBV7-9 and TRBJ1-5; the D segment could be TRBD1, given 6 matching bases. The source material was blood, either unsorted or a sorted T cell fraction (not recorded which). The receptor's source is a human donor who was either an allogeneic HSCT recipient or a stem cell or donor lymphocyte infusion donor (not recorded which). It is not recorded whose cells these are; they may come from a transplant donor. Read as DNA, the sequence is TGTGCCAGCAGCCCGGATTGGGGGCCGGAGCAGCCCCAGCATTTT. Translated, this gives CASSPDWGPEQPQHF.